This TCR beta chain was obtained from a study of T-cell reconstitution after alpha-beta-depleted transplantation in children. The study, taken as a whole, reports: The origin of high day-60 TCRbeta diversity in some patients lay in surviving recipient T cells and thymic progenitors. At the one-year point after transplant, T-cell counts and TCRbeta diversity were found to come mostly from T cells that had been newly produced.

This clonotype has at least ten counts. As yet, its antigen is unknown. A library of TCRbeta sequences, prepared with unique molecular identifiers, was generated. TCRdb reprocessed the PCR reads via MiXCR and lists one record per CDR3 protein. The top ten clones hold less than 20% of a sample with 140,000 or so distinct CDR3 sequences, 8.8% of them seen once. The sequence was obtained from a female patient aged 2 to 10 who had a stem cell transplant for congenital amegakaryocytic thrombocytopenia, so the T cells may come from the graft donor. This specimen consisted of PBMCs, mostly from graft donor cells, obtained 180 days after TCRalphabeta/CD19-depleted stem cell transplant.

The CDR3 region has the DNA TGCAGTGCCCAAACGGGACAGGCAGGCGGGAACACTGAAGCTTTCTTT. Its translation: CSAQTGQAGGNTEAFF. The rearrangement links TRBV20-1 to TRBJ1-1; 8 bases line up with TRBD1. The CDR3 consists of 16 residues. The V gene end was trimmed by 6 bases and the J gene end by 1 base; junction bases not matched to a gene: 13. Germline CDR1 and CDR2: DFQATT and SNEGSKA (reference sequence).